The 19 T cell receptor beta chains given below trace back to one sample, sequenced in a study of blood T cell repertoires in COVID-19. The assay was immunoSEQ multiplex PCR, and TCRdb's table has in-frame clones only and misses some. Among 120,000 to 150,000 clones listed, roughly four fifths were seen once. Sequencing input: peripheral blood. These receptors were collected from a human donor in a cohort sampled during active COVID-19.

This clone was found a few times. The rearrangement uses TRBV4-2 and TRBJ2-2; D is possibly TRBD1 (6 bases). The germline V gene encodes CDR1 LGHNA and CDR2 YNFKEQ. Trimming removed 3 bases at V and 2 bases at J, with 13 bases between. The CDR3 spans 16 residues. CDR3 bases: TGTGCCAGCAGCCATCTTGGGGGCGTTAACACCGGGGAGCTGTTTTTT. Translating it yields CASSHLGGVNTGELFF.

The J gene is TRBJ1-6, the V gene TRBV2; 8 nucleotides line up with TRBD1. CDR3 length equals 12 residues. Per germline, CDR1 SNHLY and CDR2 FYNNEI. The ends lost 5 bases at V and 13 bases at J; junction bases unmatched: 4. This CDR3 is CASSFDRGPLHF. In DNA form, the CDR3 reads TGTGCCAGCAGTTTTGACAGGGGCCCCCTCCACTTT.

This clone was seen only once. The rearrangement joins TRBV19 to TRBJ1-2; 7 nucleotides line up with TRBD1. Germline loops: CDR1 LNHDA, CDR2 SQIVND (reference sequence). This CDR3 region has 15 residues. J lost 2 bases, V lost 5 bases, and 8 bases had no gene match. CDR3 nucleotide sequence: TGTGCCAGTAGTCCTACAGGGGAAAGGAACTATGGCTACACCTTC. Residues: CASSPTGERNYGYTF.

The chain combines TRBV24-1 with TRBJ2-2; D ambiguous. V lost 2 bases, J lost 8 bases, and 11 bases lay in between. The CDR3 runs to 14 residues. CDR1 is KGHDR and CDR2 is SFDVKD in the germline V gene. This CDR3 reads CATSDYLVWGELFF. The CDR3 coding sequence is TGTGCCACCAGTGATTACTTGGTTTGGGGGGAGCTGTTTTTT.

The J gene is TRBJ2-1, the V gene TRBV3-1 (or the pseudogene TRBV3-2); 7 bases match TRBD1. This CDR3 contains 16 residues. CDR1 and CDR2 (germline): LGHDT, YNNKEL (reference sequence). Trimming at V came to 4 bases and at J to 3 bases, leaving 9 bases not matched to a gene. The CDR3 is CASSPSPGTVYNEQFF. The CDR3 nucleotides are TGTGCCAGCAGCCCCAGTCCCGGGACAGTCTACAATGAGCAGTTCTTC.

The chain carries TRBV13 and TRBJ2-3; D possibly corresponds to TRBD2 (5 bases). In germline, CDR1 is PRHDT, CDR2 FYEKMQ (reference sequence). The CDR3 spans 16 residues. V gave up 5 bases and J gave up 6 bases, with 21 bases separating them. The chain's CDR3 is CASSNTKLDSPDTQYF. CDR3 in DNA: TGTGCCAGCAGCAACACGAAACTGGACTCCCCCGATACGCAGTATTTT.

This clone was counted only a few times. The V gene is TRBV4-3, the J gene TRBJ2-2; D may be TRBD1 (6 bases). The CDR3 totals 15 residues. In germline, CDR1 is LGHNA, CDR2 YSLEER. V was pared by 1 base and J by 0 bases, with 6 bases between. The CDR3 protein is CASSQGQANTGELFF. The DNA of the CDR3 is TGCGCCAGCAGCCAAGGACAGGCGAACACCGGGGAGCTGTTTTTT.

The CDR3 DNA reads TGTGCCAGCAGCCTACTACAGGGCATGGAGACCCAGTACTTC. It specifies CASSLLQGMETQYF. The chain uses TRBV14 and TRBJ2-5, with TRBD1 as a possible D gene (6 bases). V was cut by 4 bases and J by 5 bases, with 14 bases left in between. This CDR3 is built from 14 residues. The germline gives CDR1 SGHDN, CDR2 FVKESK.

The chain combines TRBV7-2 with TRBJ2-7; no reliable D call. This CDR3 contains 13 residues. The V end lost 6 bases, the J end lost 1 base, and 10 bases lay between the germline ends. Germline V gene lookup returns CDR1 SGHTA and CDR2 FQGNSA. The CDR3 spells CASRSRESYEQYF. CDR3 DNA: TGTGCCAGCAGATCACGCGAATCCTACGAGCAGTACTTC. Complete variable domain (other parts from reference TRBV7-2 and TRBJ2-7): GAGVSQSPSNKVTEKGKDVELRCDPISGHTALYWYRQSLGQGLEFLIYFQGNSAPDKSGLPSDRFSAERTGGSVSTLTIQRTQQEDSAVYLCASRSRESYEQYFGPGTRLTVT.

This clone was detected only once. The chain is built from TRBV11-2 and TRBJ1-1, with 11 bases that match TRBD1. Germline V gene sequence: CDR1 SGHAT, CDR2 FQNNGV. The CDR3 runs to 14 residues. V dropped 8 bases and J dropped 5; count of bases not matched to a gene: 7. The CDR3 DNA reads as TGTGCCAGCTCACGAGGGACAGGGGGGACTGAAGCTTTCTTT. The encoded protein is CASSRGTGGTEAFF.

This clone has a handful of counts. The V gene is TRBV7-2, the J gene TRBJ2-5, with TRBD2 as a possible D gene (7 bases). V lost 11 bases and J lost 5, with 18 bases in between. Germline CDR1 is SGHTA and CDR2 is FQGNSA. CDR3 size: 13 residues. CDR3: CASEGGFLETQYF. Here the CDR3 DNA reads TGTGCCTCCGAGGGGGGGTTTTTGGAGACCCAGTACTTC.

The chain recombines TRBV27 with TRBJ1-1, with D perhaps matching TRBD1 (6 bases). Trimming left V 5 bases short and J 0 bases short, with 22 bases between. The CDR3 is made up of 18 amino acids. The germline V gene has CDR1 MNHEY and CDR2 SMNVEV (reference sequence). CDR3 region: CASSPPGGPTRMNTEAFF. The CDR3 region has the DNA TGTGCCAGCAGTCCACCGGGGGGGCCCACCAGAATGAACACTGAAGCTTTCTTT.

Here the CDR3 DNA reads TGTGCCAGCAGCTTTGACAGCCTCAGAAGCTCCTACAATGAGCAGTTCTTC. This encodes CASSFDSLRSSYNEQFF. This chain links TRBV5-8 with TRBJ2-1, with a weak D call TRBD1 (5 bases). This CDR3 is 17 amino acids long. V was cut by 2 bases and J by 0 bases, with 15 bases left in between. CDR1 is SGHTS and CDR2 is YDEGEE in the germline V gene.

This clone was seen a few times. The chain links TRBV21-1 to TRBJ2-3; TRBD1 was called by the table and not checked on the DNA. TRBV21-1 is a pseudogene locus. The CDR3 spans 16 residues. CDR3 coding DNA: TGTGCCAGCAGCAAAGCTTTAGGACAGGCCACAGATACGCAGTATTTT. Protein product: CASSKALGQATDTQYF.

The chain carries TRBV30 and TRBJ1-1; the D gene is possibly TRBD1 (5 bases). This CDR3 contains 14 residues. CDR1 GTSNPN and CDR2 SVGIG come from the germline V gene (reference sequence). Trimming removed 4 bases from V and 1 base from J, with 13 bases in between. The DNA of the CDR3 is TGTGCCTGGAACCAGGGACTGAGGAACACTGAAGCTTTCTTT. Translation: CAWNQGLRNTEAFF.

The J gene is TRBJ2-1, the V gene TRBV4-3; D call uncertain. CDR1 and CDR2 (germline): LGHNA, YSLEER. The V and J ends lost 0 bases and 9 bases respectively, with 12 bases between them. The CDR3 has 14 residues. This CDR3 is CASSQDRTPVEQFF. The CDR3 DNA follows: TGCGCCAGCAGCCAAGATCGCACCCCAGTTGAGCAGTTCTTC.

The chain has TRBV7-2 and TRBJ2-7; a weak D match, TRBD1 (5 bases). Germline values: CDR1 SGHTA, CDR2 FQGNSA. V lost 1 base and J 4 bases, leaving 8 bases between the germline ends. This CDR3 comprises 13 residues. The CDR3 is CASSLVKGYEQYF. Written as DNA, the CDR3 is TGTGCCAGCAGCTTAGTAAAGGGGTACGAGCAGTACTTC.

V usage is TRBV5-1 and J usage is TRBJ1-1; 8 nucleotides match TRBD1. Unmatched junction bases numbered 4, after V lost 5 bases and J lost 1 base. Per germline, CDR1 SGHRS and CDR2 YFSETQ. This CDR3 is 14 amino acids long. The CDR3 DNA reads as TGCGCCAGCAGTTCTCAGGGGGCGAACACTGAAGCTTTCTTT. Amino acid sequence: CASSSQGANTEAFF.

V gene TRBV6-2 or TRBV6-3 combines with J gene TRBJ2-1, with D perhaps TRBD2 (6 bases). This CDR3 is 12 amino acids long. CDR1 and CDR2 (germline): MNHEY, SVGEGT. V lost 4 bases, J lost 9 bases, and 10 bases lay in between. CDR3 residues: CASSLTSSEQFF. For the CDR3, the DNA is TGTGCCAGCAGTTTAACTAGCAGTGAGCAGTTCTTC.